One sample yielded the 21 T cell receptor beta chains listed below, sequenced in a study of identical twins. TCRdb reprocessed the 5' RACE reads via MiXCR and lists one record per CDR3 protein. The repertoire holds around 1.7 million distinct CDR3 sequences, with under 35% as singletons. Specimen: cord blood. The receptor source for this set is a newborn girl in good health.

The gene calls are TRBV20-1 and TRBJ1-6, with D unresolved. The CDR3 sequence is 14 residues long. The germline V and J ends were trimmed by 6 bases and 6 bases, with 15 bases remaining between them. Germline assignment: CDR1 DFQATT and CDR2 SNEGSKA (reference sequence). Here the CDR3 DNA reads TGCAGTGCAAGTAACGGGAGACGTAATTCACCCCTCCACTTT. Its translation: CSASNGRRNSPLHF.

As concerns this clonotype: At one of its ends the junction is not consistent with the germline gene, which may arise from a read error. The rearrangement joins TRBV12-3 or TRBV12-4 to TRBJ1-4, with D unresolved. The CDR3 has 15 amino acids. The CDR3 DNA follows: TGTGCCAGCAGTTTGACGAGGGCCCCGCGGGAAAAACCGTTTTTT. Its translation is CASSLTRAPREKPFF.

There are a few counts of this clonotype. The chain is built from TRBV5-5 and TRBJ2-7, with D uncertain. CDR1 and CDR2 (germline): SGHKS, YYEKEE (reference sequence). The CDR3 runs 11 residues. Trimming shortened V by 8 bases and J by 5 bases, and 11 bases separated the two germline ends. CDR3 bases: TGTGCCAGTGGGCCATTCCACGAGCAGTACTTC. Translated, it gives CASGPFHEQYF.

The chain joins TRBV19 to TRBJ2-5; unclear D gene. The germline gives CDR1 LNHDA, CDR2 SQIVND (reference sequence). V lost 3 bases, J lost 5 bases, and 10 bases lay in between. The CDR3 consists of 13 residues. CDR3 region: CASSMLLWETQYF. The CDR3 nucleotides read TGTGCCAGTAGTATGCTCCTGTGGGAGACCCAGTACTTC.

The chain uses TRBV20-1 and TRBJ2-5, with D perhaps matching TRBD2 (5 bases). Trimming removed 6 bases at V and 5 bases at J, with 16 bases between. Germline V gene data show CDR1 as DFQATT and CDR2 as SNEGSKA (reference sequence). The CDR3 sequence is 13 residues long. The CDR3: CSARRLRRETQYF. CDR3 DNA: TGCAGTGCCAGACGACTAAGGAGGGAGACCCAGTACTTC.

This rearrangement joins TRBV28 to TRBJ2-7; possible D gene TRBD1, 6 bases. V dropped 6 bases and J dropped 3 bases, with 24 bases sitting between them. The germline V gene encodes CDR1 MDHEN and CDR2 SYDVKM. This CDR3 region has 17 residues. The CDR3 region has the DNA TGTGCCAGCAGCCGATATAACACAGGGACACAGAACTACGAGCAGTACTTC. Translating gives CASSRYNTGTQNYEQYF.

The rearrangement joins TRBV6-2 or TRBV6-3 to TRBJ2-1, with 10 bases identical to TRBD2. CDR1 is MNHEY and CDR2 is SVGEGT in the germline V gene. The CDR3 spans 18 residues. After removal of 6 bases from V and 0 bases from J, the junction contained 11 bases not matched to a gene. CDR3 nucleotide sequence: TGTGCCAGCAGCTTAGGACTAGCGGATGAGAGCTCCTACAATGAGCAGTTCTTC. This translates into CASSLGLADESSYNEQFF.

Concerning this clonotype itself: The junction departs from the called germline gene at one end, perhaps through a read error. CDR3 coding DNA: TGTGCCAACAGTTTACCGATCCCGGGACTAGCGGGAGTTCGGTCCTACAATGAGCAGTTCTTC. It is translated as CANSLPIPGLAGVRSYNEQFF. V usage is TRBV12-3 or TRBV12-4 and J usage is TRBJ2-1; 14 bases agree with TRBD2. This CDR3 has 21 amino acids.

As DNA, the CDR3 is TGTGCCAGCAGGGGGGACAGGGACTACAATGAGCAGTTCTTC. This encodes CASRGDRDYNEQFF. This chain links TRBV28 with TRBJ2-1; the match to TRBD1 covers 9 bases. The length of the CDR3 is 14 residues. The trim removed 6 bases at V and 3 bases at J, leaving 3 bases unmatched. CDR1 is MDHEN, CDR2 SYDVKM, per germline. Full variable domain (remainder filled in from reference TRBV28 and TRBJ2-1): DVKVTQSSRYLVKRTGEKVFLECVQDMDHENMFWYRQDPGLGLRLIYFSYDVKMKEKGDIPEGYSVSREKKERFSLILESASTNQTSMYLCASRGDRDYNEQFFGPGTRLTVL.

For this clonotype: Germline is not matched at one junction end, which may reflect a read error. The rearrangement joins TRBV6-5 to TRBJ2-1; unclear D gene. Germline V gene data show CDR1 as MNHEY and CDR2 as SVGAGI. The CDR3 is 15 amino acids. CDR3 loop: CAGSYGSSSYNEQFF. The CDR3 DNA sequence: TGTGCCGGCAGTTACGGCTCGAGCTCCTACAATGAGCAGTTCTTC.

The chain employs TRBV2 and TRBJ1-2; 7 bases agree with TRBD1. Germline V lookup: CDR1 SNHLY, CDR2 FYNNEI. The CDR3 totals 14 residues. The J segment lost 5 bases and the V segment lost 6 bases, leaving 9 bases of the junction unmatched. The CDR3 DNA sequence: TGTGCCAGCAGCCATGGACAGGAGGGTTATGGCTACACCTTC. Amino acid sequence: CASSHGQEGYGYTF. Based on the CDR3 plus reference TRBV2 and TRBJ1-2, the full variable domain is EPEVTQTPSHQVTQMGQEVILRCVPISNHLYFYWYRQILGQKVEFLVSFYNNEISEKSEIFDDQFSVERPDGSNFTLKIRSTKLEDSAMYFCASSHGQEGYGYTFGSGTRLTVV.

This clonotype has just a few counts. The genes are TRBV2 and TRBJ1-6; D remains ambiguous. Germline assignment: CDR1 SNHLY and CDR2 FYNNEI. CDR3 length equals 11 residues. V gave up 8 bases and J gave up 9 bases, with 8 bases separating them. The chain's CDR3 is CASHALSPLHF. The CDR3 bases are TGTGCCAGCCACGCTCTTTCACCCCTCCACTTT.

This clonotype was detected only once. V gene TRBV20-1 combines with J gene TRBJ2-7, with D tentatively TRBD1 or TRBD2 (6 bases each). The assigned J gene may be wrong: the sequence end matches TRBJ2-4 better. Germline V gives CDR1 DFQATT, CDR2 SNEGSKA (reference sequence). This CDR3 contains 16 residues. CDR3 bases: TGCAGTGCTAGCCTCGTGACGGGGGCTGACAAAAACATTCAGTACTTC. Translation: CSASLVTGADKNIQYF.

This clonotype was seen more than once but under ten times. The rearrangement links TRBV7-2 to TRBJ2-7; D remains unclear. V lost 1 base to trimming and J lost 7 bases, with 20 bases between them. Germline CDR1 reads SGHTA; CDR2 reads FQGNSA. CDR3 length: 16 amino acids. CDR3 DNA sequence: TGTGCCAGCAGCTTAGTATACGGCCCCTTCGGCAATGAGCAGTACTTC. Translating it yields CASSLVYGPFGNEQYF.

J is TRBJ1-1 and V is TRBV29-1; possible D gene TRBD1, 5 bases. CDR3 length: 13 residues. With 3 bases removed from V and 2 bases from J, the gap between germline ends came to 10 bases. The germline V gene encodes CDR1 SQVTM and CDR2 ANQGSEA. The CDR3 sequence is CSVDNRRNTEAFF. CDR3 nucleotide sequence: TGCAGCGTTGATAACAGGCGTAACACTGAAGCTTTCTTT.

The chain recombines TRBV14 with TRBJ1-4; 8 bases map to TRBD1. V shed 6 bases, J shed 2 bases, and the junction held 2 bases outside the gene matches. The CDR3 has 14 amino acids. CDR1 is SGHDN and CDR2 is FVKESK in the germline V gene. The CDR3 DNA reads as TGTGCCAGCAGACACAGGGGGACTAATGAAAAACTGTTTTTT. Its translation: CASRHRGTNEKLFF. The full variable domain, completed using reference TRBV14 and TRBJ1-4, is EAGVTQFPSHSVIEKGQTVTLRCDPISGHDNLYWYRRVMGKEIKFLLHFVKESKQDESGMPNNRFLAERTGGTYSTLKVQPAELEDSGVYFCASRHRGTNEKLFFGSGTQLSVL.

The gene calls are TRBV14 and TRBJ1-2; no clear D gene. With 1 base removed from V and 4 bases from J, the gap between germline ends came to 13 bases. Germline V lookup: CDR1 SGHDN, CDR2 FVKESK. The CDR3 sequence is 15 residues long. The DNA for the CDR3 is TGTGCCAGCAGCCAAGCTACCCGTCCGGGCTATGGCTACACCTTC. This encodes CASSQATRPGYGYTF.

This clonotype has a handful of counts. V is TRBV7-9 and J is TRBJ2-7, with a possible D match to TRBD1 (6 bases). Germline assignment: CDR1 SEHNR and CDR2 FQNEAQ (reference sequence). The CDR3 has 13 amino acids. Trimming pared 5 bases from V and 3 bases from J, leaving 11 bases between. CDR3 bases: TGTGCCAGCAGCCCGGACAGCCTCTACGAGCAGTACTTC. Translated: CASSPDSLYEQYF. The full variable domain, its missing parts supplied by reference TRBV7-9 and TRBJ2-7, is DTGVSQNPRHKITKRGQNVTFRCDPISEHNRLYWYRQTLGQGPEFLTYFQNEAQLEKSRLLSDRFSAERPKGSFSTLEIQRTEQGDSAMYLCASSPDSLYEQYFGPGTRLTVT.

This clonotype has just a few counts. This rearrangement joins TRBV25-1 to TRBJ1-6; a weak D match, TRBD1 (5 bases). V dropped 5 bases and J dropped 4 bases, with 12 bases sitting between them. The CDR3 has 15 residues. Germline assignment: CDR1 MGHDK and CDR2 SYGVNS. The CDR3 spells CASSPEGQYNSPLHF. The CDR3 DNA is TGTGCCAGCAGTCCTGAGGGGCAGTATAATTCACCCCTCCACTTT.

The J gene is TRBJ2-7, the V gene TRBV27; no clear D gene. V gave up 10 bases and J gave up 2 bases, with 3 bases separating them. There are 9 residues in the CDR3. Germline V lookup: CDR1 MNHEY, CDR2 SMNVEV (reference sequence). The CDR3 protein is CANPYEQYF. CDR3 in DNA: TGTGCCAATCCCTACGAGCAGTACTTC.

Only a few counts were recorded for this clonotype. The rearrangement uses TRBV6-2 or TRBV6-3 and TRBJ2-1, with TRBD2 identical over 9 bases. Germline V gene sequence: CDR1 MNHEY, CDR2 SVGEGT. The CDR3 runs to 19 residues. The trim removed 6 bases at V and 0 bases at J, leaving 15 bases unmatched. The CDR3 sequence: CASSPGTSLFSSSYNEQFF. The CDR3 DNA follows: TGTGCCAGCAGCCCCGGGACTAGCTTGTTCTCTAGCTCCTACAATGAGCAGTTCTTC.